This T cell receptor (beta chain) was retrieved from a study of chemoradiotherapy in HPV16-positive cancers. Study details: Candidate HPV-specific T-cell clones and common TCR motifs came from functional assays in a couple of HPV16-positive patients.

Germline V gene sequence: CDR1 MDHEN, CDR2 SYDVKM. This CDR3 is built from 15 residues. V was trimmed by 5 bases and J by 0 bases, leaving 13 bases between them. The table came from immunoSEQ multiplex PCR; TCRdb's copy has only in-frame clones and leaves some out. The sample comprises just under 7,000 clones, 75% to 80% of which are singletons, and over 3% rests with the top ten. J is TRBJ1-2 and V is TRBV28; no clear D. This sample was taken from a patient who underwent chemoradiotherapy. This sequence originates from a human donor with HPV-associated anogenital cancer. The CDR3 here is CASSATSAANYGYTF. DNA for the CDR3: TGTGCCAGCAGTGCAACAAGCGCAGCTAACTATGGCTACACCTTC.